This T cell receptor (beta chain) was captured by sequencing in a study of blood T cell repertoires in COVID-19. Germline CDR1 is KGHSH and CDR2 is LQKENI. The CDR3 length is 15 residues. Data came from immunoSEQ multiplex PCR; TCRdb stores just in-frame clones and leaves some out. The sample lists about 160,000 clones, 70% to 90% occurring once. In the case of this clone: At one end the junction does not follow the germline gene, possibly because of a read error.

This sequence originates from a woman aged 55-75 years with COVID-19, enrolled during active disease. V gene TRBV18 combines with J gene TRBJ2-3; 9 bases fit TRBD2. The sample comprised peripheral blood. CDR3: CARSPRTSGTDTQYF. CDR3 in DNA: TGTGCCCGCTCACCCCGGACTAGCGGCACAGATACGCAGTATTTT.